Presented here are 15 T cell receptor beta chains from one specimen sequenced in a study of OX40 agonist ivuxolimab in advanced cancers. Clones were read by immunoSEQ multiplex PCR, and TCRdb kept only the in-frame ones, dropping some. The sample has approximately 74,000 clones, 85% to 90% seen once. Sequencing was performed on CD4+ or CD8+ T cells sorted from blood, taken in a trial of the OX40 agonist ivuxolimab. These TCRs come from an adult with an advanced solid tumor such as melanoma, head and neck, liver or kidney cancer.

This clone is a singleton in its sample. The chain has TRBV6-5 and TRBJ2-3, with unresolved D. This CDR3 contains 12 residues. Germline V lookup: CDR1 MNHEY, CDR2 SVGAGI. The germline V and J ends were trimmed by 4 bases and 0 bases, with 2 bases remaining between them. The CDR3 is CASSSSTDTQYF. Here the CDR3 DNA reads TGTGCCAGCAGTTCGAGCACAGATACGCAGTATTTT.

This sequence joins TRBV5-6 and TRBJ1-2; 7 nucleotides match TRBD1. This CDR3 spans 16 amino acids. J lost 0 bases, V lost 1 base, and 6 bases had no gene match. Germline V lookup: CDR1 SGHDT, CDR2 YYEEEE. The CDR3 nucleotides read TGTGCCAGCAGCTTGCCAACAGGGGATACTAACTATGGCTACACCTTC. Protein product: CASSLPTGDTNYGYTF.

The chain's CDR3 is CASSGSAYNEQFF. CDR3 nucleotides: TGTGCCAGCAGTGGCAGCGCCTACAATGAGCAGTTCTTC. This chain uses TRBV6-4 with TRBJ2-1; no definite D call. V lost 4 bases to trimming and J lost 2 bases, with 6 bases between them. Germline lookup yields CDR1 MRHNA and CDR2 SNTAGT. There are 13 residues in the CDR3.

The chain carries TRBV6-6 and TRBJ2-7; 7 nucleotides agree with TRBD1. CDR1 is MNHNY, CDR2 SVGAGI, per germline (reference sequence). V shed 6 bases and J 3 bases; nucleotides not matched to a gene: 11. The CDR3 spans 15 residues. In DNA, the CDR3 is TGTGCCAGCAGACAATCGACAGGGTGGGTCTACGAGCAGTACTTC. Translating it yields CASRQSTGWVYEQYF.

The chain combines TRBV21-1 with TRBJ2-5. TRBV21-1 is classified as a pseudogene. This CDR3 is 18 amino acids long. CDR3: CASSHRTAGEAVRETQYF. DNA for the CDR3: TGTGCCAGCAGCCATCGCACGGCAGGGGAGGCGGTAAGGGAGACCCAGTACTTC.

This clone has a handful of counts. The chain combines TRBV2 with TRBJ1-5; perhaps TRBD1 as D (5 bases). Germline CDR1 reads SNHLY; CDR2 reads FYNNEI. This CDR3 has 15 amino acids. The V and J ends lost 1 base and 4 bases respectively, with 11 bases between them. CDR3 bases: TGTGCCAGCAGTGAAGGCGGGACCACAAATCAGCCCCAGCATTTT. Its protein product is CASSEGGTTNQPQHF. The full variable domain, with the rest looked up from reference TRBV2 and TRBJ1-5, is EPEVTQTPSHQVTQMGQEVILRCVPISNHLYFYWYRQILGQKVEFLVSFYNNEISEKSEIFDDQFSVERPDGSNFTLKIRSTKLEDSAMYFCASSEGGTTNQPQHFGDGTRLSIL.

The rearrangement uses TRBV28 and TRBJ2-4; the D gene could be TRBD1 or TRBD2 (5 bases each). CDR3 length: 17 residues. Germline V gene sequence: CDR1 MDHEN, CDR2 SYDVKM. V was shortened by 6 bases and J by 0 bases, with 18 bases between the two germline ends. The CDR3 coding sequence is TGTGCCAGCAGGTCCCTGAGGGGCCATATAGCCAAAAACATTCAGTACTTC. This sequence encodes CASRSLRGHIAKNIQYF.

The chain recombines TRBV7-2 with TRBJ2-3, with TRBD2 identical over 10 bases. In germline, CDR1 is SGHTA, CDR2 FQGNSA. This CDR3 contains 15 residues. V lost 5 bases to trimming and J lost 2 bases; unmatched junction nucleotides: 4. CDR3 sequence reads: CASSPTSGFTDTQYF. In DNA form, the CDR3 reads TGTGCCAGCAGCCCGACTAGCGGGTTCACAGATACGCAGTATTTT.

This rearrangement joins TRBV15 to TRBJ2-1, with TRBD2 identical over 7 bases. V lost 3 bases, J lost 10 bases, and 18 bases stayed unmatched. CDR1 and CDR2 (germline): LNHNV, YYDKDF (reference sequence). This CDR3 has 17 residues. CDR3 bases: TGTGCCACCAGCAGGGGGGGAAAGCTAGCGGCCATCGGGGAGCAGTTCTTC. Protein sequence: CATSRGGKLAAIGEQFF.

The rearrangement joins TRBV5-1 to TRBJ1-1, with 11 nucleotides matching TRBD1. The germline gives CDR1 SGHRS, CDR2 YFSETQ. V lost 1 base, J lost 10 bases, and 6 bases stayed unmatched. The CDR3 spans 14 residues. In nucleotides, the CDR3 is TGCGCCAGCAGCTTGCCAGGGACAGGGGGGTTAGCTTTCTTT. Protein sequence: CASSLPGTGGLAFF.

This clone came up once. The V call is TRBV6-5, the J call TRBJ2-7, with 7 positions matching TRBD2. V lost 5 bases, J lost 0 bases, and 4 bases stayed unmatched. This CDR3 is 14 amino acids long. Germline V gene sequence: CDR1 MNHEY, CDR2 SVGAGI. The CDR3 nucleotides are TGTGCCAGCAGTGCCGGGGGGAACTCCTACGAGCAGTACTTC. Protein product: CASSAGGNSYEQYF.

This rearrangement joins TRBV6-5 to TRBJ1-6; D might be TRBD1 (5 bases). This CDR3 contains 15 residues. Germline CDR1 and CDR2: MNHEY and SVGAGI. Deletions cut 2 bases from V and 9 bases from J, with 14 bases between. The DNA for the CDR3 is TGTGCCAGCAGTTACGGGGGACTGCCTTTTTCACCCCTCCACTTT. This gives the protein CASSYGGLPFSPLHF.

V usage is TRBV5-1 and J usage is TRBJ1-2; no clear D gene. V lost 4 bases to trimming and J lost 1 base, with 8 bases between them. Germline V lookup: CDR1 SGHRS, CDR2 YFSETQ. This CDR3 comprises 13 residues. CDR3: CASSQMGNYGYTF. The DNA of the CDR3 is TGCGCCAGCAGCCAAATGGGTAACTATGGCTACACCTTC.

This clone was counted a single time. CDR3 DNA sequence: TGTGCCAGTAGTACCCGGGACAGGGTTTCCAACGAGCAGTACTTC. Residues: CASSTRDRVSNEQYF. The chain recombines TRBV19 with TRBJ2-7, with 9 bases aligning to TRBD1. The CDR3 has 15 residues. CDR1 is LNHDA and CDR2 is SQIVND in the germline V gene (reference sequence). Losses at the gene ends were 4 bases for V and 5 bases for J; bases not matched to a gene: 9.

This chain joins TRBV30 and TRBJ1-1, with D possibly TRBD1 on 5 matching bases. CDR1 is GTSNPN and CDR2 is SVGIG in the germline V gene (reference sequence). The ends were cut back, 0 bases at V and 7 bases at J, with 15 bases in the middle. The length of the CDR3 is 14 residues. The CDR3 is CAWSVQAGQGEAFF. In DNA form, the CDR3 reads TGTGCCTGGAGTGTACAGGCAGGCCAGGGTGAAGCTTTCTTT.